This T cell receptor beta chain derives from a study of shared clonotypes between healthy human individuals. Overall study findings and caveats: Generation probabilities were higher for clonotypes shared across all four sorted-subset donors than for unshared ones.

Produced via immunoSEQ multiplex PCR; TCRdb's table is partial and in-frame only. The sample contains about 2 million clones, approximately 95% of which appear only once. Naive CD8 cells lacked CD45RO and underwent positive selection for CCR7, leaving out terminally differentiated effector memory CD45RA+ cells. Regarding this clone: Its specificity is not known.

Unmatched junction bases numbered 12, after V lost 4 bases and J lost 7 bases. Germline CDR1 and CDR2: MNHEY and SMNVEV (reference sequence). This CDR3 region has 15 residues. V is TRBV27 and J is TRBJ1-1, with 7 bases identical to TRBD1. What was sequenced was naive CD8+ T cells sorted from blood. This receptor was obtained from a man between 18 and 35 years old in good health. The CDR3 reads CASSYVGQGGYEAFF. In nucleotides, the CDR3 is TGTGCCAGCAGTTATGTTGGGCAGGGGGGGTATGAAGCTTTCTTT.